The T cell receptor (beta chain) described here comes from a study of cytomegalovirus exposure and HLA in healthy donors (TCRdb year 2017). Turning to the overall study: According to an earlier analysis of a few hundred of the donors, about 180 million T cells yielded 117 million unique TCR beta sequences and less than 300 Gb of sequence data. In addition to the first cohort of 650 to 800 subjects, a separate validation cohort of 100 to 150 different subjects was used. To predict cytomegalovirus infection status, the study combined high-throughput TCR immunosequencing, statistical association of individual TCRs with disease status, and machine learning. Among almost 400 genotyped donors of the cohort, an average of around 240,000 unique TCR beta nucleotide sequences were sequenced per donor, around 18% of them non-productive. The number of typed donors differed by locus: roughly 629-640 for A, B, C, DRB1 and DQB1; 500 to 550 for DQA1; approximately 600 for DPA1; and roughly 470 for DPB1. Both class I and class II loci were covered by HLA typing, at four-digit resolution. About 320 gigabases of sequencing data and tens of millions of unique TCR sequences were included in an early release covering 500 to 750 HLA-typed donors. A later analysis re-examined previously published TCR beta repertoires from roughly 650 donors and added high-resolution HLA genotyping to investigate patterns of TCR occurrence. The aim of the study was to test whether cataloging public T cell receptors could identify signatures of past pathogen exposure. Four to six DR-DQ haplotypes were handled as single units for association and clustering because linkage in the cohort was strong. The genetic ancestry cluster associated with self-reported Caucasian donors included 70% to 85% of the roughly 400 genotyped donors. In the later analysis, no new phenotypic data were used to find candidate immune exposures; instead, reliance was placed on TCR beta sequences and their occurrence across donors. All discovery cohort repertoires had been generated using a single sequencing platform. Donor age, sex, ethnicity and CMV serostatus were compiled alongside the repertoire data. To decide whether each TCR beta V gene segment behaved as functional or pseudogenic, an earlier analysis of several hundred of the donors relied on high-throughput TCR beta sequencing. A later genetic analysis used genome-wide SNP genotypes for about 55% of the 666 donors, treating that subset as a discovery cohort. Using immunosequencing, the study profiled T cell repertoires from fewer than 700 subjects and related those repertoires to cytomegalovirus serostatus.

The receptor library was made with the immunoSEQ multiplex PCR assay. For the multiplex PCR, a mixture combining 60 forward primers for TCR Vbeta segments and 13 reverse primers for TCR Jbeta segments was used. The CDR3 region of rearranged TCR beta genes was amplified from genomic DNA with a multiplex PCR assay. Amplified TCR beta libraries were sequenced as 87-base-pair reads on the Illumina HiSeq System. Turning to the authors' computational methods: A later analysis counted tens of millions of unique TCR beta chains across the 500 to 850 repertoires, and around 9.9 million of these chains were shared by at least two donors. Raw reads were error-corrected and collapsed into unique sequences by a nearest-neighbor algorithm in which closely related sequences were merged to remove PCR and sequencing errors. CDR3 sequences were aligned to IMGT reference sequences to assign V, D and J gene segments. For a sequence to be retained, at least a six-nucleotide match to both a V gene segment and a J gene segment was required. Rearrangements were classified as productive when the CDR3 lacked stop codons and remained in frame with V and J, and all other rearrangements were classified as non-productive. Following IMGT convention, CDR3 was defined as the stretch from the second conserved V-encoded cysteine to the conserved J-encoded phenylalanine. The earlier analysis of 500 to 600 of the donors excluded sequences that lacked an unambiguous match to a single V gene segment. An earlier analysis of about 590 of the donors classified V segments as functional when productive rearrangements were above 56.7% and as segregating when the standard deviation between donors was above 5%. A statistical classification framework was developed to diagnose cytomegalovirus status using the catalog of TCR beta chain sequences. In a later analysis, V and J genes were assigned by comparing TCR nucleotide sequences against IMGT/GENE-DB human TR gene sequences. The TCRdist pipeline was used in a later analysis to assign CDR3 sequences and most-parsimonious VDJ recombination scenarios. In a later analysis, each TCR beta chain was defined by its CDR3 amino acid sequence together with its V-gene family, and reads lacking a unique V-gene family were excluded. To address suspected cross-contamination and a sequencing artifact, a later analysis removed roughly 580 highly shared, low-generation-probability nucleotide sequences. A later analysis calculated a clonal expansion index for each public chain from normalized within-repertoire ranks of inferred template counts. Generation probabilities in a later analysis came from a VDJ recombination model fitted to out-of-frame rearrangements, and those results were checked against IGoR. In a later analysis, TCR-TCR, TCR-HLA and TCR-CMV co-occurrence was scored with hypergeometric tests, and a repertoire-size bias correction was applied to TCR pairs. A later analysis estimated false discovery rates by permuting HLA or CMV assignments 20 times. A later analysis grouped co-occurring TCRs with DBSCAN, adding TCRdist sequence similarity when clustering within HLA-allele-positive subsets. Repertoires with fewer than 30,000 or more than 120,000 public chains were left out of co-occurrence clustering, as were five repertoires with anomalous nucleotide sharing. TCRdb limited this immuneACCESS table to in-frame rearrangements with V and J called. A share of clones is missing; checked studies link under half to unresolved V genes, and the rest is unexplained. V, J and clone size reflect that table, while D and trimming were determined from the DNA. The sample table contains more than 60,000 clones; only one count was recorded for around four fifths of them. The top ten clonotypes cover 2.9% of the sample.

What the research found in general, with its limitations: In a later genetic analysis, a missense DCLRE1C variant was associated with V-gene and J-gene trimming of TCR beta chains, and the association was replicated in an independent cohort. For the cohort, immune exposure information was limited to CMV serostatus. Most TCR sequences were observed very rarely across donors, whereas some public TCRs were present in many individuals. The sequencing pipeline was judged likely to have produced a cluster of highly shared sequence variants as a technical artifact. In both the original and validation cohorts, the classifier was reported to diagnose cytomegalovirus status with high specificity and sensitivity. In an earlier analysis of over 550 of the donors, most TCR beta V segments were observed in productive rearrangements about 87% or about 30% of the time, broadly matching IMGT annotations. A later analysis associated some 17,000 TCR beta sequences with specific HLA alleles at a false discovery rate of 0.05. A later analysis found that most CMV-associated TCR beta chains appeared HLA-restricted, with HLA associations seemingly driven largely by CMV exposure. In a later analysis, several top co-occurrence clusters were reported to appear linked to parvovirus B19, influenza, CMV and Epstein-Barr virus. In a later analysis, TCR association rates were found to vary across HLA loci, with the most associated TCRs seen for DRB1 alleles and the fewest for HLA-C alleles. A total of roughly 160 TCR beta chains were listed by the study as associated with cytomegalovirus. Correlated functional status among segregating V segments might be attributable to linkage disequilibrium, but an unknown experimental factor could not be ruled out. HLA typing was unavailable for some donors at each locus, so association tests used only the typed subset. A further reported finding was that TCR beta sequences accurately predicted the HLA-A and HLA-B alleles for most subjects in the first cohort. In vitro tests confirmed that a few of the cytomegalovirus-associated TCR beta chains recognize cytomegalovirus antigens. Strong co-occurrence of HLA alleles, especially DR and DQ, made assigning TCR associations to individual alleles difficult. A later analysis found that HLA-associated TCR beta chains were more clonally expanded and had lower generation probabilities than equally common non-associated chains. Only TCR beta chains were sequenced in this cohort, and the absence of alpha or paired-chain data limited detectable features. In a later genetic analysis, fewer N-insertions in productive TCRs were reported among donors in an Asian-associated ancestry cluster than the roughly 670-donor mean. Because counts were too low, around 17 rarely observed V segments, including chromosome 9 orphons, were left out of the earlier analysis of approximately 500 of the donors. The presence/absence analyses assumed that sequencing depth was roughly uniform across donors, and that assumption may not be true. The authors suggested that the approach could potentially be extended to other disease states and immunological phenotypes.

As concerns this clone: The clone's antigen remains unknown. The record has no base qualities; no much larger clone is one base away.

The cohort comprised under 700 healthy bone marrow donors. At the time of sampling, all cohort members were nominally healthy, though unrecorded immune exposures were likely present. The donor tested CMV seronegative, placing the donor among the 350 or so seronegative members of the cohort. A peripheral blood sample was collected from each donor, and TCR beta sequencing was performed on peripheral blood mononuclear cells. Genomic DNA was extracted from the blood cell samples with the Qiagen DNeasy Blood Extraction Kit. Sample: PBMCs. This clonotype was obtained from a young woman in good health and CMV-seronegative.

The CDR3 amino acid sequence is: CASSIRQGGEAFF. The DNA sequence reads TGTGCCAGCAGCATACGACAGGGTGGGGAAGCTTTCTTT. The chain is made from TRBV5-4 and TRBJ1-1, with 7 junctional bases fitting TRBD1. The germline V end is reduced by 4 bases and the J end by 8 bases; junction bases left unmatched: 8. Including cysteine and phenylalanine, the CDR3 has 13 amino acids. Only the CDR3 DNA stays, 39 bases, in frame from base 1. The germline V gene encodes CDR1 SGHNT and CDR2 YYREEE (reference sequence).